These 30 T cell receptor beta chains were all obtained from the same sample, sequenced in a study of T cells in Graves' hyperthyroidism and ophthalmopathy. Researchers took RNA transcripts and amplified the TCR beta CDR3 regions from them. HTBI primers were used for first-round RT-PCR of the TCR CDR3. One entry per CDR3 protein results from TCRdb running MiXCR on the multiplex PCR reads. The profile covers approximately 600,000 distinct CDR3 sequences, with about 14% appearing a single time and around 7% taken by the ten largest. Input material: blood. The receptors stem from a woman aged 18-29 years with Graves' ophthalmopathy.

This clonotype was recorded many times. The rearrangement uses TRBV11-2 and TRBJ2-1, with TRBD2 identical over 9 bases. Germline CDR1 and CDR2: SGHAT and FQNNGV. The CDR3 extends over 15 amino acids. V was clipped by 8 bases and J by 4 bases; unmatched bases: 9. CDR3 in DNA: TGTGCCAGCGCAGTATGGACTAGCGCTTACAATGAGCAGTTCTTC. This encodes CASAVWTSAYNEQFF.

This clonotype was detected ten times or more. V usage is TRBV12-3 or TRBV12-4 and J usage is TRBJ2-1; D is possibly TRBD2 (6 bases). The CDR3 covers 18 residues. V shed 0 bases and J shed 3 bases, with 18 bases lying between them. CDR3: CASSLARQLGRSYNEQFF. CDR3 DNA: TGTGCCAGCAGTTTAGCGCGGCAGCTCGGGAGAAGCTACAATGAGCAGTTCTTC.

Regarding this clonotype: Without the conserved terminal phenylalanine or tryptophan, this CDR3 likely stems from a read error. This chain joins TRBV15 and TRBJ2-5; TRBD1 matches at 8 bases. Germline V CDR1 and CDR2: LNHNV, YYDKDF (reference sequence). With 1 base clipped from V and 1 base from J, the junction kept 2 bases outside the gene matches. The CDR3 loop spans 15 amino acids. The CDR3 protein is CATSRGGTGQETQYL. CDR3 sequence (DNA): TGTGCCACCAGCAGAGGGGGGACAGGCCAAGAGACCCAGTACCTC.

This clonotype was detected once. The CDR3 DNA reads TGTGCCAGCGCTGATCCGTACAATGAGCAGTTCTTC. Protein: CASADPYNEQFF. The J gene is TRBJ2-1, the V gene TRBV19, with unresolved D. V was clipped by 9 bases and J by 4 bases, with 10 bases between them. The CDR3 is 12 amino acids. The germline gives CDR1 LNHDA, CDR2 SQIVND (reference sequence). Variable domain in full (rest from reference TRBV19 and TRBJ2-1): DGGITQSPKYLFRKEGQNVTLSCEQNLNHDAMYWYRQDPGQGLRLIYYSQIVNDFQKGDIAEGYSVSREKKESFPLTVTSAQKNPTAFYLCASADPYNEQFFGPGTRLTVL.

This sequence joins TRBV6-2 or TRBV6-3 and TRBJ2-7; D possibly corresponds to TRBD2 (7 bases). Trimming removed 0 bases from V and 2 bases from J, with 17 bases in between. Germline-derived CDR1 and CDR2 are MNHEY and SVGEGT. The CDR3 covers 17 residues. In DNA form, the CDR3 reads TGTGCCAGCAGTTACTCGAGGTGGGGGGGCCTGACCTACGAGCAGTACTTC. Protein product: CASSYSRWGGLTYEQYF.

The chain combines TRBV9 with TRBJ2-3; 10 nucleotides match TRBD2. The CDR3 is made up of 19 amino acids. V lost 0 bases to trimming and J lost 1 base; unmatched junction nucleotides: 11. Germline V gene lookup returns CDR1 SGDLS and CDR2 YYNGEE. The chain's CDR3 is CASSVEGSGRFGGTDTQYF. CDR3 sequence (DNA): TGTGCCAGCAGCGTAGAAGGTAGCGGGAGGTTCGGTGGCACAGATACGCAGTATTTT.

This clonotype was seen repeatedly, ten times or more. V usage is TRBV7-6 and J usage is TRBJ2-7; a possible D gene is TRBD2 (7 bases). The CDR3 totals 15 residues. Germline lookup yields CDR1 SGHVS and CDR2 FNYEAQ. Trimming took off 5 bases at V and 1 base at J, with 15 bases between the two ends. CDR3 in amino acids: CASSQGGGSSYEQYF. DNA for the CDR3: TGTGCCAGCAGCCAAGGGGGGGGTAGTTCCTACGAGCAGTACTTC.

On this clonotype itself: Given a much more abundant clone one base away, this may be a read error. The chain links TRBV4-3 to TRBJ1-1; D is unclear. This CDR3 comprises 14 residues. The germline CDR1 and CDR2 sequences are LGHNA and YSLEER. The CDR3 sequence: CASSQVWVVTEASF. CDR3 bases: TGCGCCAGCAGCCAAGTATGGGTGGTCACTGAAGCTTCCTTT.

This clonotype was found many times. The CDR3 nucleotides read TGTGCCAGCAGCCGAGTCCAGTTCTACAATGAGCAGTTCTTC. Translated, it gives CASSRVQFYNEQFF. The chain carries TRBV11-2 and TRBJ2-1; D unresolved. Trimming pared 5 bases from V and 3 bases from J, leaving 11 bases between. Germline CDR1 is SGHAT and CDR2 is FQNNGV. CDR3 length: 14 residues.

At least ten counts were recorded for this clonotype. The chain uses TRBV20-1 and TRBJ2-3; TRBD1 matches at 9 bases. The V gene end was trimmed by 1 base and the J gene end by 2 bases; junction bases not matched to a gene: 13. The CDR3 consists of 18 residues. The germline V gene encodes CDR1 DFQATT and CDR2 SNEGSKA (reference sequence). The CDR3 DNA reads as TGCAGTGCTAGAGGCCTCGGGGACAGGGATGATTCCACAGATACGCAGTATTTT. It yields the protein CSARGLGDRDDSTDTQYF.

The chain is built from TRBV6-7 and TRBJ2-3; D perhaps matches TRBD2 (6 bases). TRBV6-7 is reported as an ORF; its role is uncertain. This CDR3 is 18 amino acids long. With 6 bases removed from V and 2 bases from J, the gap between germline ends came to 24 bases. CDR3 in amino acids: CASSHRGIPPSFTDTQYF. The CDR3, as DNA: TGTGCCAGCAGCCACCGGGGGATCCCGCCTTCTTTCACAGATACGCAGTATTTT.

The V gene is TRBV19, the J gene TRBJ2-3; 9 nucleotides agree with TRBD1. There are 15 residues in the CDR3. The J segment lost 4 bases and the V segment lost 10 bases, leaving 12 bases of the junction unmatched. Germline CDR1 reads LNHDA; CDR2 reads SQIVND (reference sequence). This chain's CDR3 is CATEPPGQGPDTQYF. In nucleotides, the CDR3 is TGTGCCACAGAACCTCCGGGACAGGGACCAGATACGCAGTATTTT.

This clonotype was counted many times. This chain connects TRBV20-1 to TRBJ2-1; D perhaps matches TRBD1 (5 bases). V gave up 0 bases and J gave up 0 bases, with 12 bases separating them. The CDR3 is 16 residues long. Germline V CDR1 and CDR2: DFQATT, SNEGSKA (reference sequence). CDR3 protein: CSARDLPRDSYNEQFF. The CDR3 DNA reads TGCAGTGCTAGAGATCTCCCCAGGGACTCCTACAATGAGCAGTTCTTC.

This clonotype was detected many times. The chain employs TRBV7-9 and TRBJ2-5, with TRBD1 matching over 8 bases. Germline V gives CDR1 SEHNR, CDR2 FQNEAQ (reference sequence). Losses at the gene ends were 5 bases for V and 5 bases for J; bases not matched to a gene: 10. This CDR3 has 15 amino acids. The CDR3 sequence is CASSPRTGWMETQYF. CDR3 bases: TGTGCCAGCAGCCCCCGGACAGGGTGGATGGAGACCCAGTACTTC.

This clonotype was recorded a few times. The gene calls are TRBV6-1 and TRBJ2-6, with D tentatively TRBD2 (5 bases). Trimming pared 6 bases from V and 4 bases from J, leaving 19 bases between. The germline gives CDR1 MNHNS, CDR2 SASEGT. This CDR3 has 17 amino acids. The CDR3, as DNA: TGTGCCAGCAGAACCGGTATCTCCCGAGGGGGGGCCAACGTCCTGACTTTC. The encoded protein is CASRTGISRGGANVLTF.

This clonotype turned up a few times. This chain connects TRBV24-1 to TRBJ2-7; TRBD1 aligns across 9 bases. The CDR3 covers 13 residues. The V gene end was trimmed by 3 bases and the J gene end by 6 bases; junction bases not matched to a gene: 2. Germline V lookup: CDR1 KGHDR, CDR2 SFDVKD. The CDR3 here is CATSDNRGREQYF. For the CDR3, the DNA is TGTGCCACCAGTGATAACAGGGGGCGCGAGCAGTACTTC.

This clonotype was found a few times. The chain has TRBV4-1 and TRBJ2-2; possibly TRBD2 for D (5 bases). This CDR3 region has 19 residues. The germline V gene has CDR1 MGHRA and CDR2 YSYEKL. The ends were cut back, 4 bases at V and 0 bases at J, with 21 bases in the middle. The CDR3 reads CASSRRTASGLANTGELFF. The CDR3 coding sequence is TGCGCCAGCAGCCGGAGGACGGCCTCAGGCCTTGCGAACACCGGGGAGCTGTTTTTT.

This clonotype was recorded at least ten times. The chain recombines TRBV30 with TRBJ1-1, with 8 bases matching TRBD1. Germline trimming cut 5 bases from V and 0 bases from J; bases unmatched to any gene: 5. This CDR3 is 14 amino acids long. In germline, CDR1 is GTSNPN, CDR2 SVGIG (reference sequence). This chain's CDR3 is CAWGTGQVNTEAFF. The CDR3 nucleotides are TGTGCCTGGGGCACGGGACAGGTGAACACTGAAGCTTTCTTT.

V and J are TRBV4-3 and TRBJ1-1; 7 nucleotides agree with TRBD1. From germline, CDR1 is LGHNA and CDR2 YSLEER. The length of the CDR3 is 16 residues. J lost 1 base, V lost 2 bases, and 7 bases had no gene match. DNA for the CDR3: TGCGCCAGCAGCCAACAGGGGGGGTGGCAGAACACTGAAGCTTTCTTT. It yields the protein CASSQQGGWQNTEAFF.

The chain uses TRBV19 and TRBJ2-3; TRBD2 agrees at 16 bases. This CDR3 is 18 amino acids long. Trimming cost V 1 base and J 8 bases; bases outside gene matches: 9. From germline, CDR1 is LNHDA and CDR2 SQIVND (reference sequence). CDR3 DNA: TGTGCCAGTAGTATAGCCAGGGGGACTAGCGGGAGGGCAGGTACGCAGTATTTT. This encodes CASSIARGTSGRAGTQYF.

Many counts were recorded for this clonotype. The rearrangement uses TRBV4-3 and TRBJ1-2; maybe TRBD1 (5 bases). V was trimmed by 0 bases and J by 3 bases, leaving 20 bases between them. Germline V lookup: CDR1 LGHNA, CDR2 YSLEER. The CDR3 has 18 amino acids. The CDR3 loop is CASSQEHDFTGRYYGYTF. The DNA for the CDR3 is TGCGCCAGCAGCCAAGAACACGATTTCACAGGCCGGTACTATGGCTACACCTTC.

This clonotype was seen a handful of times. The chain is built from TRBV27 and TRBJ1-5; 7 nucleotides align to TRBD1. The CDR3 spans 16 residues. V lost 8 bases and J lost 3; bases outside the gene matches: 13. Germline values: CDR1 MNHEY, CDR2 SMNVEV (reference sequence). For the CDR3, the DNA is TGTGCCAGCGGTGGATACGGGACAGCCCACAATCAGCCCCAGCATTTT. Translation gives CASGGYGTAHNQPQHF.

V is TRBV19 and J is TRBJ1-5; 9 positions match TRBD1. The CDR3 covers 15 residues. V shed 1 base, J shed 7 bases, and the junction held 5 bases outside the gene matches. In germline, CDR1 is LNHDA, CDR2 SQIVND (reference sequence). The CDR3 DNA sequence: TGTGCCAGTAGTATAGGGACAGGGGATTCACAGCCCCAGCATTTT. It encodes CASSIGTGDSQPQHF.

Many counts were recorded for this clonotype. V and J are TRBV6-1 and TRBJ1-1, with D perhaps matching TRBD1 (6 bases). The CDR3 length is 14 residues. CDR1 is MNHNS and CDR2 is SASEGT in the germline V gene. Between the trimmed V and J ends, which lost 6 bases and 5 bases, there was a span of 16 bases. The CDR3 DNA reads TGTGCCAGCAGGCCCAGGGGTAGTTCGACTGAAGCTTTCTTT. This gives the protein CASRPRGSSTEAFF.

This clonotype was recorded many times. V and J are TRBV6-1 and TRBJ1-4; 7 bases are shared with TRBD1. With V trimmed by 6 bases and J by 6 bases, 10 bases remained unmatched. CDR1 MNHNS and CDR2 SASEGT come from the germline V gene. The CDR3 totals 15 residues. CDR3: CASRPDRDLDEKLFF. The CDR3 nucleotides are TGTGCCAGCAGACCCGACAGGGACCTGGATGAAAAACTGTTTTTT.

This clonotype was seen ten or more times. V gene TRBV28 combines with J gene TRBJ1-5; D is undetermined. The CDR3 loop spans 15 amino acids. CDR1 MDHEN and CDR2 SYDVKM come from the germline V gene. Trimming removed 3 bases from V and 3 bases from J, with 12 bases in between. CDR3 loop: CASSFLGQFNQPQHF. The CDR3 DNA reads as TGTGCCAGCAGTTTCCTTGGTCAGTTCAATCAGCCCCAGCATTTT. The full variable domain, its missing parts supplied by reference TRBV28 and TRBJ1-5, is DVKVTQSSRYLVKRTGEKVFLECVQDMDHENMFWYRQDPGLGLRLIYFSYDVKMKEKGDIPEGYSVSREKKERFSLILESASTNQTSMYLCASSFLGQFNQPQHFGDGTRLSIL.

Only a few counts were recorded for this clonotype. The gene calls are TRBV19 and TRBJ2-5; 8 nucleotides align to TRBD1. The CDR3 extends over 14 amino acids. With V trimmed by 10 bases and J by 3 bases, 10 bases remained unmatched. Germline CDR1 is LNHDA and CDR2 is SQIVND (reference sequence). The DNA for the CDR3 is TGTGCCACACGACAGGGGCGGACTAAAGAGACCCAGTACTTC. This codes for CATRQGRTKETQYF. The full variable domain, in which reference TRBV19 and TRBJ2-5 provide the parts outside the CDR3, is DGGITQSPKYLFRKEGQNVTLSCEQNLNHDAMYWYRQDPGQGLRLIYYSQIVNDFQKGDIAEGYSVSREKKESFPLTVTSAQKNPTAFYLCATRQGRTKETQYFGPGTRLLVL.

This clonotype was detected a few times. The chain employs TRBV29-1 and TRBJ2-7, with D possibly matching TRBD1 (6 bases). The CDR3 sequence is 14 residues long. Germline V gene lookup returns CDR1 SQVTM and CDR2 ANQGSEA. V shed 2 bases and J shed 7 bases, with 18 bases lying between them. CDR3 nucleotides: TGCAGCGTTGAACCGTGGCAGGGGCAAGGGGAGCAGTACTTC. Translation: CSVEPWQGQGEQYF.

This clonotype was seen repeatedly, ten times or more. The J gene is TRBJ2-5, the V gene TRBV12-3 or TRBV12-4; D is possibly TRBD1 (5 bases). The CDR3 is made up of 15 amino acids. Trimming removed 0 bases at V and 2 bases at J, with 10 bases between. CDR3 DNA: TGTGCCAGCAGTTTAGCGCAGGGCGTTCAAGAGACCCAGTACTTC. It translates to CASSLAQGVQETQYF.

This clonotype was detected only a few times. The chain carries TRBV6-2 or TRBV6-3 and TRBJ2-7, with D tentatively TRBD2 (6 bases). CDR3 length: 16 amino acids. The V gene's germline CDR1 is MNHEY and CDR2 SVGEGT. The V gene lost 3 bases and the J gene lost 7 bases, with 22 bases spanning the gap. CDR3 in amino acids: CASSYPTSRGSREQYF. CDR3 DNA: TGTGCCAGCAGTTATCCCACTAGCCGGGGTTCGCGGGAGCAGTACTTC.